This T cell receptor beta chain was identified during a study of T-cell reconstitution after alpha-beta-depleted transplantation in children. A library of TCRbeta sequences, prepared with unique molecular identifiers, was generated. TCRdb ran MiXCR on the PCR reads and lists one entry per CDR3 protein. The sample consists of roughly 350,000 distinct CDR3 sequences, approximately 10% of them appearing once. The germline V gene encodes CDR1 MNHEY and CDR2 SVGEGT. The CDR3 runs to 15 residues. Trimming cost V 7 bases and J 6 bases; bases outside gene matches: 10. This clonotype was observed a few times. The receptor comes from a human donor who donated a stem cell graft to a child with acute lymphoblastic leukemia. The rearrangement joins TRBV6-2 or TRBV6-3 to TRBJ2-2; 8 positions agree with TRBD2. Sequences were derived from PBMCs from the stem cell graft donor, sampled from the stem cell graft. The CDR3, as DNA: TGTGCCAGCATTCCGGGACTAGGCTTCCCCGGGGAGCTGTTTTTT. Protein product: CASIPGLGFPGELFF.